This T cell receptor beta chain was profiled in a study of T cell responses to AZD1222 COVID-19 vaccine. Findings of the study overall: There were mostly white British donors and more females than males, and clonal diversity was possibly underestimated. Nearly half of unique spike-specific TCRs reportedly avoided B.1.351 and B.1.1.7 mutated regions.

To note about this clone: The antigen is undetermined.

TCRdb's table, derived via immunoSEQ multiplex PCR, lists solely in-frame clones and lacks some. The table lists 90,000 to 120,000 clones, 85% to 95% of them singletons, with 6.2% in the top ten. V dropped 0 bases and J dropped 0 bases, with 7 bases sitting between them. This CDR3 contains 15 residues. CDR1 is SGHRS, CDR2 YFSETQ, per germline. Sequenced here: peripheral blood, sampled 28 days after the second AZD1222 dose. This rearrangement joins TRBV5-1 to TRBJ1-3; D gene unclear. This TCR derives from an adult who received the AZD1222 COVID-19 vaccine. CDR3 coding DNA: TGCGCCAGCAGCTTGGAAGGGAACTCTGGAAACACCATATATTTT. Its translation: CASSLEGNSGNTIYF.